The sample holds many counts of the clone carrying this T cell receptor (beta chain). One entry per CDR3 protein results from TCRdb running MiXCR on the 5' RACE reads. The sample yields approximately 60,000 distinct CDR3 sequences, 8% to 9% seen once. Germline V gene sequence: CDR1 SGHTA, CDR2 FQGNSA. Trimming left V 1 base short and J 8 bases short, with 12 bases between. This CDR3 is 13 amino acids long. This record belongs to a study of early T cells in non-severe SARS-CoV-2 infection. This chain links TRBV7-2 with TRBJ2-7; D possibly corresponds to TRBD1 (5 bases). This specimen consisted of whole blood, obtained at baseline. The clonotype comes from an adult who was a healthcare worker with PCR-confirmed SARS-CoV-2 infection or an uninfected control (not recorded which). The CDR3 coding sequence is TGTGCCAGCAGCTTAGGGCTACCGGACAAGCAGTACTTC. Its protein is CASSLGLPDKQYF.